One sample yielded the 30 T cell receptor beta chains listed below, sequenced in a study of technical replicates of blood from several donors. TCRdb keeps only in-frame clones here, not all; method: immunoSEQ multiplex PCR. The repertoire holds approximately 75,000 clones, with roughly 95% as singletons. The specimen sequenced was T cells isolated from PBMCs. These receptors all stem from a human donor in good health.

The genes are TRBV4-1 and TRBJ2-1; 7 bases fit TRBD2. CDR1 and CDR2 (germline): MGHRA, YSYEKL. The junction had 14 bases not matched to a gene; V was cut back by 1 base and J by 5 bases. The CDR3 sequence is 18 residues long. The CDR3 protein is CASSQGAGVLSDNNEQFF. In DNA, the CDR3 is TGCGCCAGCAGCCAAGGCGCGGGAGTTTTGTCGGATAACAATGAGCAGTTCTTC.

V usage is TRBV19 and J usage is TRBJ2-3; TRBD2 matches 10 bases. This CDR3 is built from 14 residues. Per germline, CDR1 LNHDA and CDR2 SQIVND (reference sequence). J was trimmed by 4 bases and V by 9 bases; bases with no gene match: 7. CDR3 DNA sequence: TGTGCCAGCAAGCGGGAGGGCCTGGCAGATACGCAGTATTTT. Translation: CASKREGLADTQYF.

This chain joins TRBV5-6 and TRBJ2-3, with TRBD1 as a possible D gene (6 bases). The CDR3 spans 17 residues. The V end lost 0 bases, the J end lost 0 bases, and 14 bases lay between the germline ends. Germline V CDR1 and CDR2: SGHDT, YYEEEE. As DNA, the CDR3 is TGTGCCAGCAGCTTGGATCCCACAGGGATTAGCACAGATACGCAGTATTTT. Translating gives CASSLDPTGISTDTQYF.

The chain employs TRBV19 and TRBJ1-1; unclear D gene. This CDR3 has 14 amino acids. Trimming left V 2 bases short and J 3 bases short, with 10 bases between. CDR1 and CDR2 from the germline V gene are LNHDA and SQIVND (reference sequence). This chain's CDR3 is CASSISGGYTEAFF. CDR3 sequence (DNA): TGTGCCAGTAGTATATCGGGTGGATACACTGAAGCTTTCTTT.

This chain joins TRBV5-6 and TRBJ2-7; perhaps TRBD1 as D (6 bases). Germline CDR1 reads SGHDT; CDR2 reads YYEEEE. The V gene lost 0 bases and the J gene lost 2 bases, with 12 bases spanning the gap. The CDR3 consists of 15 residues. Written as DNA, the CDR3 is TGTGCCAGCAGCTTGGGCCTGGACAGCACCTACGAGCAGTACTTC. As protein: CASSLGLDSTYEQYF.

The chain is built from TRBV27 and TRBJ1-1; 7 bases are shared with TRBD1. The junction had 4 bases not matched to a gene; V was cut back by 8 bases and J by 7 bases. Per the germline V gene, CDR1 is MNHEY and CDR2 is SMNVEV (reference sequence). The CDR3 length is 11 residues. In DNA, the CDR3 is TGTGCCAGCCGGGGGACAGATGAAGCTTTCTTT. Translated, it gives CASRGTDEAFF.

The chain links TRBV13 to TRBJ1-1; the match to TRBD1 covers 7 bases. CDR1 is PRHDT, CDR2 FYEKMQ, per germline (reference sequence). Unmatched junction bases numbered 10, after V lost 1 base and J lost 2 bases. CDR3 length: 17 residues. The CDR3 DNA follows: TGTGCCAGCAGCTTAGACGAACTATGGGACAGCAACACTGAAGCTTTCTTT. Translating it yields CASSLDELWDSNTEAFF.

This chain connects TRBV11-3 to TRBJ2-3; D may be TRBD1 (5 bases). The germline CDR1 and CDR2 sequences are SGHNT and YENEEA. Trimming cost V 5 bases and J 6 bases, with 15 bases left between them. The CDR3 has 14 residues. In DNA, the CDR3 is TGTGCCAGCAGCCGAGCAACAGGCTTGGATACGCAGTATTTT. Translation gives CASSRATGLDTQYF.

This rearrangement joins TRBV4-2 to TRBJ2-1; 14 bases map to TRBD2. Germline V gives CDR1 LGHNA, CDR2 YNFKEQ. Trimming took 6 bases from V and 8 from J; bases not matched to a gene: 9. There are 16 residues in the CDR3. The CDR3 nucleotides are TGTGCCAGCAGTCTTCGACTAGCGGGAGGGGACGATGAGCAGTTCTTC. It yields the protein CASSLRLAGGDDEQFF.

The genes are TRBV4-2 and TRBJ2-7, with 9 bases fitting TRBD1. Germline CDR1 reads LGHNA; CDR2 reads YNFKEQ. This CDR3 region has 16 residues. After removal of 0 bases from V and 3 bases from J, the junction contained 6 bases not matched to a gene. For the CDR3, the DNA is TGTGCCAGCAGCCAAGAACAGGGGGCTCCGAACTACGAGCAGTACTTC. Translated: CASSQEQGAPNYEQYF.

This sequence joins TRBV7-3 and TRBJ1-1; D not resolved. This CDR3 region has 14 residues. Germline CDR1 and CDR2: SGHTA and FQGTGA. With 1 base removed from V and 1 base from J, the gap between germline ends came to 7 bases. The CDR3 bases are TGTGCCAGCAGCTTAAGTTACGGGAACACTGAAGCTTTCTTT. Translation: CASSLSYGNTEAFF.

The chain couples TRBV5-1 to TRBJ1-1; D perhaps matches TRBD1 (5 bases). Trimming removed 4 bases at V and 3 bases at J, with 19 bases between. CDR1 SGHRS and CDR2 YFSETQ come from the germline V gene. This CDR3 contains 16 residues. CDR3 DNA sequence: TGCGCCAGCAGCCCGCAGGGCCCTCCAGGGCACACTGAAGCTTTCTTT. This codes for CASSPQGPPGHTEAFF.

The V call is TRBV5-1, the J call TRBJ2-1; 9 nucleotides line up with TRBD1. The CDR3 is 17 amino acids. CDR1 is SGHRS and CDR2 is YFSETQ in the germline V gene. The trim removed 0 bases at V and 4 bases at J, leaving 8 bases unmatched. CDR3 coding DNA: TGCGCCAGCAGCTTGGAATCTTCGACAGGGGGTTACAATGAGCAGTTCTTC. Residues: CASSLESSTGGYNEQFF.

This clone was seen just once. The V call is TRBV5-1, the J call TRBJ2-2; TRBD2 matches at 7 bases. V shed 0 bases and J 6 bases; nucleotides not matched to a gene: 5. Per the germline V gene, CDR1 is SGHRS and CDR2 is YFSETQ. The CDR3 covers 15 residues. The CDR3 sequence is CASSLVSGGAGELFF. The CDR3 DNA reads TGCGCCAGCAGCTTGGTATCGGGGGGAGCCGGGGAGCTGTTTTTT.

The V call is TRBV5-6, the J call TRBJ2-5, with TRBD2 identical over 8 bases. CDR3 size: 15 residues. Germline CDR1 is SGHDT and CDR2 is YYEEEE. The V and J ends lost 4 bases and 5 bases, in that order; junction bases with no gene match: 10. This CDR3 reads CASSLLLAASETQYF. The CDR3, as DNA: TGTGCCAGCAGCCTGTTACTAGCGGCCTCGGAGACCCAGTACTTC.

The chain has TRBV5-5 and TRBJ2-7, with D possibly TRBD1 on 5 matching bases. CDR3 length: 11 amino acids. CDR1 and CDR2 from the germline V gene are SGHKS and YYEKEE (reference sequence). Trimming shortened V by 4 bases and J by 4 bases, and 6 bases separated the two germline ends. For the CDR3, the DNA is TGTGCCAGCAGCGCAGGGTACGAGCAGTACTTC. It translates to CASSAGYEQYF.

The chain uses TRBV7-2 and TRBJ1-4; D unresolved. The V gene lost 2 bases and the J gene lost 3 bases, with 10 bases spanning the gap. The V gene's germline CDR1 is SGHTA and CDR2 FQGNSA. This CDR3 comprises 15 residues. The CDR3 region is CASSLSGGSNEKLFF. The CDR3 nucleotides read TGTGCCAGCAGCTTATCAGGAGGGTCTAATGAAAAACTGTTTTTT.

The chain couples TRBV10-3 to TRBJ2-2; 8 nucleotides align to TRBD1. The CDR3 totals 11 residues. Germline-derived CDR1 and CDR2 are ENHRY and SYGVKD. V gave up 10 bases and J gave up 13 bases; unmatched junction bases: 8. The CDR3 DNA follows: TGTGCCACAACAGGACAGGGAAGGCTGTTTTTT. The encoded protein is CATTGQGRLFF.

Written as DNA, the CDR3 is TGTGCCAGCAGTTTTGGGGGCGAGAACACTGAAGCTTTCTTT. The encoded protein is CASSFGGENTEAFF. The chain couples TRBV27 to TRBJ1-1; D perhaps matches TRBD1 (6 bases). The germline CDR1 and CDR2 sequences are MNHEY and SMNVEV (reference sequence). The length of the CDR3 is 14 residues. V was clipped by 3 bases and J by 1 base, with 9 bases between them.

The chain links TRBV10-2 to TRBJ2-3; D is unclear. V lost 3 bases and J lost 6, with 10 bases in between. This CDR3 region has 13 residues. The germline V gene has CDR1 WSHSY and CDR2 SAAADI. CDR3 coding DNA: TGCGCCAGCAGTGACAGTCTTTCGGATACGCAGTATTTT. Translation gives CASSDSLSDTQYF.

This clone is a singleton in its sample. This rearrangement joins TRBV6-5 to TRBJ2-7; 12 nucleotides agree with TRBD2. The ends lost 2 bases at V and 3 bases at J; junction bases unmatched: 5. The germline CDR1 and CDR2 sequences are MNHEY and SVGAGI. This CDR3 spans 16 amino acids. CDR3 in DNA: TGTGCCAGCAGTTACCCGGGACTAGCGGGCGACTACGAGCAGTACTTC. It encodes CASSYPGLAGDYEQYF.

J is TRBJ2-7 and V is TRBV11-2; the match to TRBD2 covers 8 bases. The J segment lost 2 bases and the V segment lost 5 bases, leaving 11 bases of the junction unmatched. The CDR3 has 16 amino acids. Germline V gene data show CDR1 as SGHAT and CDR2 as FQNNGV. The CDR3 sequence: CASSHNWGLVAYEQYF. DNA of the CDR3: TGTGCCAGCAGCCATAATTGGGGACTAGTTGCCTACGAGCAGTACTTC.

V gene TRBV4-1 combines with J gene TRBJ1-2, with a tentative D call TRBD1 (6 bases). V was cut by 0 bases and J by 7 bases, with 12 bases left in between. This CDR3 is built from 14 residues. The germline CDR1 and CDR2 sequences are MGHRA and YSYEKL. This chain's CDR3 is CASSQELTGVGYTF. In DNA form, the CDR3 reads TGCGCCAGCAGCCAAGAACTGACAGGAGTTGGCTACACCTTC.

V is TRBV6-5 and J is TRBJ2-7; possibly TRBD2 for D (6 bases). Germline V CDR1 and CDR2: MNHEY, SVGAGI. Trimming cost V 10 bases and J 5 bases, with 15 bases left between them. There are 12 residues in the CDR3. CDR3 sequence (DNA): TGTGCCACGCCCGGGGGTCCCCACGAGCAGTACTTC. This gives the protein CATPGGPHEQYF.

The CDR3 DNA reads as TGTGCCAGCAGCCTCTCTAACTATGGCTACACCTTC. Amino acids: CASSLSNYGYTF. The rearrangement links TRBV9 to TRBJ1-2, with D unresolved. V dropped 4 bases and J dropped 0 bases, with 4 bases sitting between them. Germline V gene lookup returns CDR1 SGDLS and CDR2 YYNGEE. The CDR3 loop spans 12 amino acids.

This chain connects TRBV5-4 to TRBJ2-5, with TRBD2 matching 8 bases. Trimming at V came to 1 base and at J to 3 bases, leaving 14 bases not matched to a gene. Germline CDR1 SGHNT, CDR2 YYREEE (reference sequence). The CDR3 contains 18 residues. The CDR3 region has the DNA TGTGCCAGCAGCTTGCCGCCTAGCGGGCACCTCGGGAAAGAGACCCAGTACTTC. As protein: CASSLPPSGHLGKETQYF.

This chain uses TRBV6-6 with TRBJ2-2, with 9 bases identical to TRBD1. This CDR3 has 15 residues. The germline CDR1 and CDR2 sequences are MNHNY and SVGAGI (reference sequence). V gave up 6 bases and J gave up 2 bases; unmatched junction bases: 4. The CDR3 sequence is CASSPTGGNTGELFF. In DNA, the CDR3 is TGTGCCAGCAGCCCGACAGGGGGTAACACCGGGGAGCTGTTTTTT.

Here the CDR3 reads CASSYGTTPNEQYF. CDR3 sequence (DNA): TGTGCCAGCAGTTACGGGACAACTCCTAACGAGCAGTACTTC. The gene calls are TRBV6-5 and TRBJ2-7; D is possibly TRBD1 (6 bases). Germline CDR1 is MNHEY and CDR2 is SVGAGI. V shed 2 bases and J shed 5 bases, with 13 bases lying between them. The CDR3 runs 14 residues.

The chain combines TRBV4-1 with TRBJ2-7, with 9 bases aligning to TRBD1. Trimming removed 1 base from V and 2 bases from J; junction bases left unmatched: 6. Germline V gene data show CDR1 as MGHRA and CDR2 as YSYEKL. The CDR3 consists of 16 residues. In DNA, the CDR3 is TGCGCCAGCAGCCAAGGGAGGGGACAGGGTACCTACGAGCAGTACTTC. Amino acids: CASSQGRGQGTYEQYF.

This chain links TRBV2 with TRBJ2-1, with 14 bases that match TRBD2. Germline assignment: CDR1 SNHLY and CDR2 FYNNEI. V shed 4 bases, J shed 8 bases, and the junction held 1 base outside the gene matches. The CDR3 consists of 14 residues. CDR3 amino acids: CASSGLAGGHEQFF. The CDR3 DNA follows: TGTGCCAGCAGTGGACTAGCGGGAGGGCATGAGCAGTTCTTC. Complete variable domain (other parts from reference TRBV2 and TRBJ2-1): EPEVTQTPSHQVTQMGQEVILRCVPISNHLYFYWYRQILGQKVEFLVSFYNNEISEKSEIFDDQFSVERPDGSNFTLKIRSTKLEDSAMYFCASSGLAGGHEQFFGPGTRLTVL.